The 31 T cell receptor beta chains given below trace back to one sample, sequenced in a study of T cell responses to AZD1222 COVID-19 vaccine. Method: immunoSEQ multiplex PCR; TCRdb's copy keeps in-frame clones and lacks some. The sample lists 110,000 to 150,000 clones, about 94% occurring once. This sample comprised peripheral blood, obtained on day 0 of AZD1222 vaccination. These receptors all come from an adult in good health.

The chain links TRBV5-4 to TRBJ2-5; weak D call: TRBD1 (6 bases). V was cut by 1 base and J by 3 bases, with 10 bases left in between. The CDR3 is 14 residues long. Germline V gives CDR1 SGHNT, CDR2 YYREEE (reference sequence). CDR3 nucleotide sequence: TGTGCCAGCAGCTTGCCAGGGGCCGAAGAGACCCAGTACTTC. Translating it yields CASSLPGAEETQYF.

The chain links TRBV7-8 to TRBJ1-3; D gene uncertain. This CDR3 contains 16 residues. Germline V gives CDR1 SGHVS, CDR2 FQNEAQ. Deletions cut 0 bases from V and 0 bases from J, with 9 bases between. Here the CDR3 DNA reads TGTGCCAGCAGCTTAGCGGGCGGGGTCTCTGGAAACACCATATATTTT. This codes for CASSLAGGVSGNTIYF.

This rearrangement joins TRBV7-2 to TRBJ2-1; 8 positions agree with TRBD2. Trimming removed 5 bases from V and 6 bases from J; junction bases left unmatched: 9. Germline lookup yields CDR1 SGHTA and CDR2 FQGNSA. This CDR3 is built from 15 residues. The CDR3 bases are TGTGCCAGCAGCCAAGACCCGGGACTAGTCAATGAGCAGTTCTTC. It yields the protein CASSQDPGLVNEQFF.

As regards this clone: The sample carries other DNA sequences with the same CDR3. The chain is built from TRBV24-1 and TRBJ2-2; D remains unclear. Trimming stripped 5 bases from V and 0 bases from J, with 6 bases between. Germline CDR1 and CDR2: KGHDR and SFDVKD. This CDR3 is 14 amino acids long. The chain's CDR3 is CATSANPNTGELFF. The CDR3 bases are TGTGCCACCAGTGCCAATCCGAACACCGGGGAGCTGTTTTTT.

The V gene is TRBV5-6, the J gene TRBJ1-6; D is possibly TRBD1 (5 bases). V lost 0 bases, J lost 6 bases, and 10 bases lay in between. Germline CDR1 reads SGHDT; CDR2 reads YYEEEE. The CDR3 totals 15 residues. The CDR3 here is CASSLDSRVNSPLHF. The CDR3 DNA is TGTGCCAGCAGCTTGGATTCCAGGGTTAATTCACCCCTCCACTTT.

The table lists this clone with a count of one. The CDR3 DNA sequence: TGTGCCAGCAGCTTAGCAGCGGGAGTTTACAATGAGCAGTTCTTC. Translation gives CASSLAAGVYNEQFF. The V gene is TRBV7-8, the J gene TRBJ2-1, with 8 bases matching TRBD2. Germline V gene data show CDR1 as SGHVS and CDR2 as FQNEAQ. V lost 0 bases and J lost 4; bases outside the gene matches: 2. CDR3 size: 15 residues. Combining the CDR3 with reference TRBV7-8 and TRBJ2-1 gives the whole variable domain GAGVSQSPRYKVAKRGQDVALRCDPISGHVSLFWYQQALGQGPEFLTYFQNEAQLDKSGLPSDRFFAERPEGSVSTLKIQRTQQEDSAVYLCASSLAAGVYNEQFFGPGTRLTVL.

V gene TRBV2 combines with J gene TRBJ2-1; 9 bases are shared with TRBD2. Germline assignment: CDR1 SNHLY and CDR2 FYNNEI. With V trimmed by 4 bases and J by 0 bases, 7 bases remained unmatched. This CDR3 has 17 amino acids. CDR3 sequence: CASSGEGLAISYNEQFF. CDR3 sequence (DNA): TGTGCCAGCAGTGGAGAGGGACTAGCCATCTCCTACAATGAGCAGTTCTTC.

J is TRBJ1-3 and V is TRBV4-1; 7 bases align to TRBD1. V was clipped by 2 bases and J by 0 bases; unmatched bases: 7. The CDR3 spans 17 residues. Germline-derived CDR1 and CDR2 are MGHRA and YSYEKL. Here the CDR3 reads CASSQRQGRSSGNTIYF. CDR3 DNA: TGCGCCAGCAGCCAACGACAGGGACGAAGCTCTGGAAACACCATATATTTT.

The rearrangement joins TRBV11-2 to TRBJ1-4, with D possibly matching TRBD1 (5 bases). The CDR3 runs 16 residues. Germline assignment: CDR1 SGHAT and CDR2 FQNNGV. V lost 7 bases and J lost 5, with 20 bases in between. The CDR3 coding sequence is TGTGCCAGCACTTACCGTTATGGGCAGGGCAATGAAAAACTGTTTTTT. This sequence encodes CASTYRYGQGNEKLFF. The full variable domain, with the rest looked up from reference TRBV11-2 and TRBJ1-4, is EAGVAQSPRYKIIEKRQSVAFWCNPISGHATLYWYQQILGQGPKLLIQFQNNGVVDDSQLPKDRFSAERLKGVDSTLKIQPAKLEDSAVYLCASTYRYGQGNEKLFFGSGTQLSVL.

This clone was recorded only once. The chain links TRBV14 to TRBJ1-2; D may be TRBD1 (5 bases). Germline V gene sequence: CDR1 SGHDN, CDR2 FVKESK. V shed 0 bases and J shed 8 bases, with 13 bases lying between them. CDR3 length: 14 amino acids. The CDR3 loop reads CASSQEVGGGGYTF. The CDR3, as DNA: TGTGCCAGCAGCCAAGAGGTCGGGGGTGGAGGCTACACCTTC.

The rearrangement links TRBV29-1 to TRBJ2-1, with a weak D call TRBD2 (5 bases). The germline CDR1 and CDR2 sequences are SQVTM and ANQGSEA. This CDR3 spans 14 amino acids. V lost 5 bases, J lost 4 bases, and 15 bases lay in between. CDR3 sequence reads: CSVSLGWRYNEQFF. The CDR3 bases are TGCAGCGTTAGTCTGGGGTGGAGGTACAATGAGCAGTTCTTC.

The chain couples TRBV18 to TRBJ1-6; D possibly corresponds to TRBD1 (5 bases). This CDR3 has 15 residues. V dropped 2 bases and J dropped 7 bases, with 12 bases sitting between them. Germline CDR1 and CDR2: KGHSH and LQKENI. Here the CDR3 DNA reads TGTGCCAGCTCACCAGCCGGGACTTCAAATTCACCCCTCCACTTT. As protein: CASSPAGTSNSPLHF. Using reference TRBV18 and TRBJ1-6 for the parts outside the CDR3, the full variable domain is NAGVMQNPRHLVRRRGQEARLRCSPMKGHSHVYWYRQLPEEGLKFMVYLQKENIIDESGMPKERFSAEFPKEGPSILRIQQVVRGDSAAYFCASSPAGTSNSPLHFGNGTRLTVT.

V usage is TRBV3-1 (or the pseudogene TRBV3-2) and J usage is TRBJ2-1; D remains ambiguous. V lost 0 bases, J lost 9 bases, and 15 bases lay in between. CDR1 and CDR2 (germline): LGHDT, YNNKEL (reference sequence). This CDR3 has 15 amino acids. CDR3 in DNA: TGTGCCAGCAGCCAAGATTTAGTGGGGATGGGTGAGCAGTTCTTC. This translates into CASSQDLVGMGEQFF.

The V gene is TRBV5-5, the J gene TRBJ2-2; tentatively, D is TRBD2 (6 bases). V lost 7 bases to trimming and J lost 3 bases, with 7 bases between them. The CDR3 runs 12 residues. Germline V gene lookup returns CDR1 SGHKS and CDR2 YYEKEE (reference sequence). The CDR3 reads CASGTYTGELFF. For the CDR3, the DNA is TGTGCCAGCGGGACTTACACCGGGGAGCTGTTTTTT.

This clone has just one count. The rearrangement links TRBV5-6 to TRBJ2-1; perhaps TRBD2 as D (5 bases). Germline V CDR1 and CDR2: SGHDT, YYEEEE. This CDR3 region has 13 residues. The V end lost 0 bases, the J end lost 6 bases, and 7 bases lay between the germline ends. DNA of the CDR3: TGTGCCAGCAGCTTGGGTAGCGCCAATGAGCAGTTCTTC. As protein: CASSLGSANEQFF.

This rearrangement joins TRBV15 to TRBJ2-7; the D gene is possibly TRBD1 (6 bases). This CDR3 spans 16 amino acids. V dropped 0 bases and J dropped 6 bases, with 18 bases sitting between them. Germline CDR1 and CDR2: LNHNV and YYDKDF (reference sequence). The CDR3 loop is CATSRDLLAGVGEQYF. The CDR3 DNA is TGTGCCACCAGCAGAGATCTTCTGGCAGGGGTGGGCGAGCAGTACTTC.

The chain has TRBV19 and TRBJ2-7; the match to TRBD2 covers 9 bases. This CDR3 is built from 15 residues. V lost 6 bases and J lost 5; bases outside the gene matches: 11. From germline, CDR1 is LNHDA and CDR2 SQIVND (reference sequence). CDR3 DNA sequence: TGTGCCAGTAGCCCCACGGCGGGAGGGCCCCACGAGCAGTACTTC. As protein: CASSPTAGGPHEQYF.

This clone occurred a few times. The J gene is TRBJ2-7, the V gene TRBV29-1; TRBD2 agrees at 7 bases. The CDR3 is 15 residues long. Germline lookup yields CDR1 SQVTM and CDR2 ANQGSEA. Germline trimming cut 2 bases from V and 0 bases from J; bases unmatched to any gene: 7. CDR3 in amino acids: CSVEKPRGDSYEQYF. DNA of the CDR3: TGCAGCGTTGAAAAACCCCGGGGGGACTCCTACGAGCAGTACTTC.

The rearrangement joins TRBV28 to TRBJ1-5; 8 nucleotides match TRBD1. CDR3 length: 16 residues. From germline, CDR1 is MDHEN and CDR2 SYDVKM. The ends lost 6 bases at V and 2 bases at J; junction bases unmatched: 9. The DNA for the CDR3 is TGTGCCAGCAGCCGAGACAGGGGAGGGGGCAATCAGCCCCAGCATTTT. It translates to CASSRDRGGGNQPQHF.

The chain employs TRBV11-2 and TRBJ1-2, with TRBD1 matching over 7 bases. V shed 0 bases, J shed 7 bases, and the junction held 5 bases outside the gene matches. The germline gives CDR1 SGHAT, CDR2 FQNNGV. This CDR3 has 14 amino acids. The CDR3 sequence: CASSLDLNRGGYTF. As DNA, the CDR3 is TGTGCCAGCAGCTTAGACCTGAACAGGGGTGGCTACACCTTC.

J is TRBJ1-2 and V is TRBV18; unclear D gene. V dropped 3 bases and J dropped 0 bases, with 11 bases sitting between them. CDR3 size: 15 residues. CDR1 and CDR2 from the germline V gene are KGHSH and LQKENI. The CDR3 coding sequence is TGTGCCAGCTCACCGGAGGGTTCAGCTAACTATGGCTACACCTTC. This sequence encodes CASSPEGSANYGYTF. The variable domain in full, with the rest retrieved from reference TRBV18 and TRBJ1-2, is NAGVMQNPRHLVRRRGQEARLRCSPMKGHSHVYWYRQLPEEGLKFMVYLQKENIIDESGMPKERFSAEFPKEGPSILRIQQVVRGDSAAYFCASSPEGSANYGYTFGSGTRLTVV.

The chain links TRBV5-1 to TRBJ1-4, with TRBD1 matching 7 bases. V lost 1 base, J lost 6 bases, and 3 bases stayed unmatched. The CDR3 runs to 14 residues. In germline, CDR1 is SGHRS, CDR2 YFSETQ. The CDR3 DNA reads TGCGCCAGCAGCTTGATCACAGGGGATGAAAAACTGTTTTTT. This translates into CASSLITGDEKLFF.

The chain carries TRBV24-1 and TRBJ1-4; D remains ambiguous. CDR3 length: 15 amino acids. The ends were cut back, 2 bases at V and 7 bases at J, with 13 bases in the middle. Germline values: CDR1 KGHDR, CDR2 SFDVKD. In DNA form, the CDR3 reads TGTGCCACCAGTGATTCCTTCGAGGACCCTGAAAAACTGTTTTTT. This codes for CATSDSFEDPEKLFF.

This chain connects TRBV30 to TRBJ2-3, with TRBD2 matching 10 bases. The length of the CDR3 is 15 residues. CDR1 GTSNPN and CDR2 SVGIG come from the germline V gene (reference sequence). After removal of 5 bases from V and 4 bases from J, the junction contained 9 bases not matched to a gene. CDR3 sequence reads: CAWAPLAGVADTQYF. CDR3 nucleotide sequence: TGTGCCTGGGCGCCTCTAGCGGGAGTCGCAGATACGCAGTATTTT.

This chain uses TRBV19 with TRBJ1-1; possible D gene TRBD1, 6 bases. CDR3 length equals 14 residues. The V end lost 6 bases, the J end lost 4 bases, and 15 bases lay between the germline ends. Germline values: CDR1 LNHDA, CDR2 SQIVND (reference sequence). The CDR3 region has the DNA TGTGCCAGTAGCTTAACAGGGAGTGGCACTGAAGCTTTCTTT. Encoded protein: CASSLTGSGTEAFF.

This chain links TRBV5-1 with TRBJ2-1; no clear D. The germline CDR1 and CDR2 sequences are SGHRS and YFSETQ. V lost 0 bases and J lost 5, with 9 bases in between. This CDR3 comprises 14 residues. This chain's CDR3 is CASSLVAENNEQFF. The CDR3 coding sequence is TGCGCCAGCAGCTTGGTGGCGGAGAACAATGAGCAGTTCTTC.

This clone was observed a few times. This chain joins TRBV6-2 or TRBV6-3 and TRBJ2-7, with 7 bases lining up with TRBD2. The CDR3 extends over 15 amino acids. V was pared by 5 bases and J by 0 bases, with 7 bases of the junction left unmatched. Germline V lookup: CDR1 MNHEY, CDR2 SVGEGT. CDR3 sequence reads: CASSNPSGNSYEQYF. CDR3 in DNA: TGTGCCAGCAGTAACCCGAGCGGGAACTCCTACGAGCAGTACTTC.

The chain uses TRBV5-1 and TRBJ2-7; 8 nucleotides match TRBD1. This CDR3 contains 13 residues. Germline V gene lookup returns CDR1 SGHRS and CDR2 YFSETQ. J gave up 5 bases and V 1 base, and 2 bases lay outside the gene matches. CDR3 bases: TGCGCCAGCAGCTTGTGGACAGGGAACGAGCAGTACTTC. Its protein is CASSLWTGNEQYF.

This chain connects TRBV9 to TRBJ2-7; 10 nucleotides agree with TRBD2. The trim removed 4 bases at V and 1 base at J, leaving 8 bases unmatched. The CDR3 extends over 16 amino acids. Germline lookup yields CDR1 SGDLS and CDR2 YYNGEE. Here the CDR3 DNA reads TGTGCCAGCAGCCCGACGTCTAGCGGGAGATCCTACGAGCAGTACTTC. This codes for CASSPTSSGRSYEQYF.

The chain joins TRBV18 to TRBJ1-2, with TRBD1 matching 8 bases. The CDR3 is 16 residues long. CDR1 KGHSH and CDR2 LQKENI come from the germline V gene. The trim removed 2 bases at V and 4 bases at J, leaving 9 bases unmatched. The CDR3 sequence is CASSPETGEGSYGYTF. The CDR3 DNA reads as TGTGCCAGCTCACCAGAGACAGGGGAGGGAAGCTATGGCTACACCTTC.

The chain carries TRBV6-5 and TRBJ1-2; 8 bases are a match to TRBD1. V trimming: 0 bases; J trimming: 9 bases; junction bases outside the gene matches: 9. This CDR3 comprises 15 residues. Germline V gene lookup returns CDR1 MNHEY and CDR2 SVGAGI. The CDR3 DNA is TGTGCCAGCAGTTACTCCGGGACAGGACTTGAGAGCTACACCTTC. Its translation is CASSYSGTGLESYTF.